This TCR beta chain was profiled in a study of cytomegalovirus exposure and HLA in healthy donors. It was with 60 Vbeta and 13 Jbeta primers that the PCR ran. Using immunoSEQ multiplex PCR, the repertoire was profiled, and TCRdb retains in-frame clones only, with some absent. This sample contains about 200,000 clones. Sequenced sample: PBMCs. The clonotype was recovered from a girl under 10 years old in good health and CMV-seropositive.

The CDR3 reads CASRTEGDGYTF. The CDR3 region has the DNA TGTGCCAGCAGGACAGAAGGGGATGGCTACACCTTC. This rearrangement joins TRBV21-1 to TRBJ1-2; the tabulated D call, TRBD1, remains unverified against the DNA. TRBV21-1 has pseudogene status. The CDR3 has 12 residues.